These 15 T cell receptor beta chains were all obtained from the same sample, sequenced in a study of shared clonotypes between healthy human individuals. Sequencing used immunoSEQ multiplex PCR; TCRdb keeps in-frame clones, though not all of them. The repertoire has about 1 million clones, approximately 76% of them found once; the top ten carry less than 1.5%. Sequenced: memory CD4+ T cells sorted from blood. Subset given: CD45RA-negative fraction. Source of these receptors: a man aged 18-30 years in good health.

This clone was found a few times. The V gene is TRBV4-3, the J gene TRBJ2-3, with TRBD1 matching over 9 bases. Trimming at V came to 3 bases and at J to 1 base, leaving 5 bases not matched to a gene. The CDR3 spans 16 residues. The germline gives CDR1 LGHNA, CDR2 YSLEER. CDR3 in DNA: TGCGCCAGCAGCCAGGCTAGGACAGGGGGCACAGATACGCAGTATTTT. Encoded protein: CASSQARTGGTDTQYF.

The gene calls are TRBV29-1 and TRBJ2-3; 10 bases align to TRBD2. The CDR3 loop spans 15 amino acids. Germline V gene sequence: CDR1 SQVTM, CDR2 ANQGSEA. V lost 1 base and J lost 3; bases outside the gene matches: 4. CDR3 DNA: TGCAGCGTTGAAGGGACTAGCGGAGGAACAGATACGCAGTATTTT. Encoded protein: CSVEGTSGGTDTQYF.

The chain is built from TRBV7-9 and TRBJ1-4, with D unresolved. Per the germline V gene, CDR1 is SEHNR and CDR2 is FQNEAQ (reference sequence). CDR3 size: 16 residues. V was cut by 5 bases and J by 7 bases, with 20 bases left in between. This CDR3 is CASSVSDQISSEKLFF. DNA for the CDR3: TGTGCCAGCAGCGTTAGTGACCAGATATCGAGTGAAAAACTGTTTTTT.

Note on this clone: Within the sample, other DNA sequences also encode this same CDR3. This chain links TRBV11-2 with TRBJ2-6; D not resolved. This CDR3 comprises 13 residues. Trimming left V 3 bases short and J 2 bases short, with 2 bases between. The germline V gene has CDR1 SGHAT and CDR2 FQNNGV. This CDR3 reads CASSLTGANVLTF. DNA for the CDR3: TGTGCCAGCAGCTTGACTGGGGCCAACGTCCTGACTTTC.

This clone was recorded a few times. The genes are TRBV7-2 and TRBJ2-2; D might be TRBD2 (6 bases). Germline CDR1 is SGHTA and CDR2 is FQGNSA. V was shortened by 5 bases and J by 5 bases, with 12 bases between the two germline ends. The CDR3 covers 14 residues. The CDR3 protein is CASSVGGTTGELFF. DNA of the CDR3: TGTGCCAGCAGCGTCGGGGGTACTACCGGGGAGCTGTTTTTT.

Worth noting for this clone: Other DNA sequences in the sample encode the same CDR3. This chain links TRBV6-5 with TRBJ2-7; 7 positions agree with TRBD1. The CDR3 spans 14 residues. In germline, CDR1 is MNHEY, CDR2 SVGAGI. V trimming: 5 bases; J trimming: 1 base; junction bases outside the gene matches: 5. This chain's CDR3 is CASSRDSISYEQYF. In DNA form, the CDR3 reads TGTGCCAGCAGTCGGGACAGCATATCCTACGAGCAGTACTTC.

The rearrangement joins TRBV19 to TRBJ2-7, with D tentatively TRBD1 (6 bases). Germline V CDR1 and CDR2: LNHDA, SQIVND (reference sequence). V dropped 2 bases and J dropped 1 base, with 12 bases sitting between them. The CDR3 has 15 residues. CDR3 DNA sequence: TGTGCCAGTAGTATAACGACAGGCGGTTCCTACGAGCAGTACTTC. It codes for CASSITTGGSYEQYF. Complete variable domain (other parts from reference TRBV19 and TRBJ2-7): DGGITQSPKYLFRKEGQNVTLSCEQNLNHDAMYWYRQDPGQGLRLIYYSQIVNDFQKGDIAEGYSVSREKKESFPLTVTSAQKNPTAFYLCASSITTGGSYEQYFGPGTRLTVT.

The rearrangement joins TRBV7-9 to TRBJ2-1, with 8 bases matching TRBD2. The CDR3 has 17 amino acids. J gave up 0 bases and V 4 bases, and 8 bases lay outside the gene matches. Germline V gives CDR1 SEHNR, CDR2 FQNEAQ (reference sequence). The chain's CDR3 is CASSSSTSANSYNEQFF. The CDR3 nucleotides are TGTGCCAGCAGCTCGTCGACTAGCGCTAACTCCTACAATGAGCAGTTCTTC.

The chain joins TRBV28 to TRBJ2-7; 11 bases line up with TRBD1. V was clipped by 6 bases and J by 7 bases; unmatched bases: 23. Germline lookup yields CDR1 MDHEN and CDR2 SYDVKM. This CDR3 comprises 19 residues. The CDR3 DNA reads TGTGCCAGCAGACCATGGACAGGGGGCACCCATTCTCCTCTTTGGGAGCAGTACTTC. It translates to CASRPWTGGTHSPLWEQYF.

The chain is built from TRBV5-5 and TRBJ1-2, with a weak D call TRBD1 (5 bases). V dropped 4 bases and J dropped 4 bases, with 20 bases sitting between them. CDR1 is SGHKS, CDR2 YYEKEE, per germline (reference sequence). The CDR3 is made up of 16 amino acids. CDR3 amino acids: CASSQGLPTVSYGYTF. CDR3 sequence (DNA): TGTGCCAGCAGCCAGGGCCTACCGACAGTAAGCTATGGCTACACCTTC.

V is TRBV5-1 and J is TRBJ2-3; D is unresolved. The CDR3 runs 13 residues. Between the trimmed V and J ends, which lost 4 bases and 4 bases, there was a span of 10 bases. Germline CDR1 and CDR2: SGHRS and YFSETQ. The CDR3 nucleotides are TGCGCCAGCAGCCCCACCTGGTCAGATACGCAGTATTTT. This encodes CASSPTWSDTQYF. Together with reference TRBV5-1 and TRBJ2-3, the CDR3 gives the full variable domain: KAGVTQTPRYLIKTRGQQVTLSCSPISGHRSVSWYQQTPGQGLQFLFEYFSETQRNKGNFPGRFSGRQFSNSRSEMNVSTLELGDSALYLCASSPTWSDTQYFGPGTRLTVL.

This clone is a singleton in its sample. The V and J genes are TRBV5-6 and TRBJ2-1, with 9 bases that match TRBD1. Germline CDR1 and CDR2: SGHDT and YYEEEE. The CDR3 loop spans 15 amino acids. V gave up 0 bases and J gave up 8 bases; unmatched junction bases: 6. The CDR3 spells CASSLVTGGGYEQFF. In DNA, the CDR3 is TGTGCCAGCAGCTTGGTCACAGGGGGCGGGTATGAGCAGTTCTTC.

V usage is TRBV27 and J usage is TRBJ2-2, with 8 bases fitting TRBD1. J gave up 4 bases and V 3 bases, and 4 bases lay outside the gene matches. The CDR3 is 15 amino acids. CDR1 is MNHEY and CDR2 is SMNVEV in the germline V gene (reference sequence). The CDR3 bases are TGTGCCAGCAGTTTCACGGACAGGGCCACCGGGGAGCTGTTTTTT. It translates to CASSFTDRATGELFF.

The CDR3, as DNA: TGTGCCAGCTCACCCTCCCCCGGCCCCGAAGAGACCCAGTACTTC. It yields the protein CASSPSPGPEETQYF. This chain connects TRBV18 to TRBJ2-5, with D hard to call. The V gene lost 3 bases and the J gene lost 3 bases, with 14 bases spanning the gap. This CDR3 has 15 amino acids. CDR1 and CDR2 from the germline V gene are KGHSH and LQKENI.

This chain links TRBV28 with TRBJ1-2; weak D call: TRBD1 (5 bases). Germline loops: CDR1 MDHEN, CDR2 SYDVKM. V shed 2 bases and J shed 0 bases, with 16 bases lying between them. The CDR3 is 17 residues long. The CDR3 DNA sequence: TGTGCCAGCAGTTTAAGGCGTGGGGGAACCTCTAACTATGGCTACACCTTC. This translates into CASSLRRGGTSNYGYTF.